This entry lists 15 T cell receptor beta chains sequenced from one sample in a study of shared clonotypes between healthy human individuals. Clones were sequenced by immunoSEQ multiplex PCR, and TCRdb holds only the in-frame ones, with some missing. The data contain some 530,000 clones, about 72% of them singletons. Sequenced: PBMCs. These receptors were obtained from a woman aged 40 to 55 in good health. Some clones in this sample may be carry-over from other donors' samples.

V and J are TRBV19 and TRBJ2-7; TRBD2 matches 9 bases. Germline trimming cut 10 bases from V and 3 bases from J; bases unmatched to any gene: 7. The CDR3 totals 13 residues. Germline CDR1 is LNHDA and CDR2 is SQIVND (reference sequence). The CDR3 coding sequence is TGTGCCACCGGAGGGACTAGCAACTACGAGCAGTACTTC. It specifies CATGGTSNYEQYF.

The genes are TRBV4-3 and TRBJ2-6; the D is unclear. The CDR3 runs to 18 residues. Germline CDR1 is LGHNA and CDR2 is YSLEER. V lost 2 bases and J lost 0, with 14 bases in between. The CDR3 region is CASSQTPWSVSGANVLTF. Here the CDR3 DNA reads TGCGCCAGCAGCCAAACTCCATGGTCGGTCTCTGGGGCCAACGTCCTGACTTTC.

J is TRBJ2-5 and V is TRBV4-2; 11 bases agree with TRBD2. The CDR3 contains 17 residues. Trimming at V came to 1 base and at J to 5 bases, leaving 9 bases not matched to a gene. Germline assignment: CDR1 LGHNA and CDR2 YNFKEQ. The CDR3 bases are TGTGCCAGCAGCCAAGGCTTTAGCGGGAGGGCCCGGGAGACCCAGTACTTC. Protein product: CASSQGFSGRARETQYF.

The gene calls are TRBV2 and TRBJ2-5; TRBD2 matches at 8 bases. The CDR3 has 15 residues. V dropped 6 bases and J dropped 0; count of bases not matched to a gene: 6. Germline CDR1 reads SNHLY; CDR2 reads FYNNEI. The CDR3 DNA reads as TGTGCCAGCAGCTCTTCTAGCGGGTACCAAGAGACCCAGTACTTC. Translating gives CASSSSSGYQETQYF.

Regarding this clone: This probably arose from a read error, given a far larger clone one base away. This chain connects TRBV4-2 to TRBJ2-3; D gene uncertain. Germline V gives CDR1 LGHNA, CDR2 YNFKEQ. The CDR3 runs 15 residues. The CDR3 DNA reads TGTACCAGCAGCCAAGAAAGTACAGCAACAGATACGCAGTATTTT. Translated, it gives CTSSQESTATDTQYF.

The V gene is TRBV6-6, the J gene TRBJ2-5; the D is unclear. There are 14 residues in the CDR3. Between the trimmed V and J ends, which lost 7 bases and 1 base, there was a span of 13 bases. Germline CDR1 reads MNHNY; CDR2 reads SVGAGI (reference sequence). The CDR3 nucleotides are TGTGCCAGCAACGCACTGACGACCCAAGAGACCCAGTACTTC. Its translation: CASNALTTQETQYF.

This clone was recorded a few times. This chain connects TRBV30 to TRBJ1-4, with a possible D match to TRBD1 (5 bases). Germline V gives CDR1 GTSNPN, CDR2 SVGIG (reference sequence). The CDR3 covers 14 residues. V was trimmed by 5 bases and J by 0 bases, leaving 10 bases between them. The chain's CDR3 is CAWGGPTTNEKLFF. CDR3 sequence (DNA): TGTGCCTGGGGGGGACCCACAACTAATGAAAAACTGTTTTTT.

This clone was picked up one time. The CDR3 does not end in the conserved phenylalanine or tryptophan, so this is likely a read error. The chain links TRBV4-3 to TRBJ2-2, with 9 bases fitting TRBD2. CDR1 LGHNA and CDR2 YSLEER come from the germline V gene. The V segment lost 1 base and the J segment 4 bases; nucleotides outside the gene matches: 4. The CDR3 loop spans 16 amino acids. CDR3 sequence: CASSQVSGRGTGELFS. Here the CDR3 DNA reads TGCGCCAGCAGCCAAGTTAGCGGGAGAGGCACCGGGGAGCTGTTTTCT.

The chain is built from TRBV5-1 and TRBJ1-1; no definite D call. The CDR3 consists of 14 residues. CDR1 and CDR2 (germline): SGHRS, YFSETQ. V lost 4 bases and J 1 base, leaving 11 bases between the germline ends. CDR3 in amino acids: CASSPGGQNTEAFF. CDR3 in DNA: TGCGCCAGCAGCCCCGGAGGGCAGAACACTGAAGCTTTCTTT.

J is TRBJ2-1 and V is TRBV5-6; D not resolved. V lost 0 bases and J lost 6, with 10 bases in between. Per germline, CDR1 SGHDT and CDR2 YYEEEE. The CDR3 has 14 residues. The CDR3 sequence: CASSLGSFPNEQFF. The CDR3, as DNA: TGTGCCAGCAGCTTGGGATCCTTCCCCAATGAGCAGTTCTTC.

The chain uses TRBV19 and TRBJ1-5, with D possibly TRBD1 on 5 matching bases. Germline CDR1 reads LNHDA; CDR2 reads SQIVND (reference sequence). Trimming removed 4 bases at V and 2 bases at J, with 12 bases between. CDR3 length: 15 residues. The CDR3 DNA follows: TGTGCCAGTAGTAGGTGGGGGATTGGCAATCAGCCCCAGCATTTT. Translated, it gives CASSRWGIGNQPQHF. Full variable domain (rest looked up from reference TRBV19 and TRBJ1-5): DGGITQSPKYLFRKEGQNVTLSCEQNLNHDAMYWYRQDPGQGLRLIYYSQIVNDFQKGDIAEGYSVSREKKESFPLTVTSAQKNPTAFYLCASSRWGIGNQPQHFGDGTRLSIL.

The chain joins TRBV30 to TRBJ2-4; D is unresolved. This CDR3 comprises 13 residues. With 4 bases removed from V and 0 bases from J, the gap between germline ends came to 7 bases. Germline V CDR1 and CDR2: GTSNPN, SVGIG (reference sequence). In DNA, the CDR3 is TGTGCCTGGAACGAGGTAGCCAAAAACATTCAGTACTTC. This gives the protein CAWNEVAKNIQYF.

V and J are TRBV28 and TRBJ2-5; D is ambiguous. The V and J ends lost 10 bases and 5 bases respectively, with 26 bases between them. Germline lookup yields CDR1 MDHEN and CDR2 SYDVKM. There are 16 residues in the CDR3. DNA of the CDR3: TGTGCCACCAACTATTATTCGGGTCCTGGGCGGGAGACCCAGTACTTC. As protein: CATNYYSGPGRETQYF.

The chain joins TRBV29-1 to TRBJ2-7; 7 positions match TRBD1. In germline, CDR1 is SQVTM, CDR2 ANQGSEA. V was clipped by 5 bases and J by 2 bases; unmatched bases: 6. The CDR3 has 13 residues. The CDR3 here is CSVQTQGTYEQYF. Written as DNA, the CDR3 is TGCAGCGTTCAAACACAGGGGACCTACGAGCAGTACTTC.

The chain couples TRBV11-2 to TRBJ1-1; 10 bases align to TRBD1. Looked up from germline, CDR1 is SGHAT and CDR2 is FQNNGV. This CDR3 is built from 11 residues. Here the CDR3 reads CAEDRGPEAFF. The CDR3 coding sequence is TGTGCAGAAGACAGGGGGCCTGAAGCTTTCTTT. Full variable domain (rest looked up from reference TRBV11-2 and TRBJ1-1): EAGVAQSPRYKIIEKRQSVAFWCNPISGHATLYWYQQILGQGPKLLIQFQNNGVVDDSQLPKDRFSAERLKGVDSTLKIQPAKLEDSAVYLCAEDRGPEAFFGQGTRLTVV.